The 16 T cell receptor beta chains below come from one sample, sequenced in a study of CD8 T cells in Susac syndrome. RNA in amounts of about 0.5 to 1 ug was reverse transcribed with random hexamers. MiXCR, applied by TCRdb to the immunoSEQ multiplex PCR reads, yields one record per CDR3 protein. The data hold around 270,000 distinct CDR3 sequences, with roughly 85% observed a single time. Sequencing was carried out using CD8+ T cells from PBMCs. The receptor source for this set is a human donor with multiple sclerosis.

J is TRBJ2-1 and V is TRBV28; D possibly corresponds to TRBD1 (6 bases). Per the germline V gene, CDR1 is MDHEN and CDR2 is SYDVKM. Trimming removed 7 bases from V and 3 bases from J, with 22 bases in between. The length of the CDR3 is 17 residues. The CDR3 DNA reads as TGTGCCAGCATGGTCACAGTGAGGGGGAGTTACTACAATGAGCAGTTCTTC. Its translation: CASMVTVRGSYYNEQFF.

The rearrangement links TRBV27 to TRBJ2-7; 8 bases line up with TRBD1. V gave up 4 bases and J gave up 2 bases; unmatched junction bases: 13. The CDR3 is made up of 17 amino acids. Germline CDR1 is MNHEY and CDR2 is SMNVEV (reference sequence). In DNA, the CDR3 is TGTGCCAGCAGTTCCAACTCCGGGACAGGAGTACCCTACGAGCAGTACTTC. As protein: CASSSNSGTGVPYEQYF.

This clonotype appeared a single time. Here the CDR3 reads CASSFYGDGGYTF. The CDR3 DNA sequence: TGCGCCAGCAGCTTCTACGGGGACGGTGGCTACACCTTC. This rearrangement joins TRBV5-1 to TRBJ1-2; possible D gene TRBD1, 5 bases. Trimming took off 2 bases at V and 7 bases at J, with 12 bases between the two ends. The CDR3 consists of 13 residues. Germline lookup yields CDR1 SGHRS and CDR2 YFSETQ.

The chain employs TRBV13 and TRBJ2-2; D could derive from TRBD1 or TRBD2 (5 bases each). Germline V gives CDR1 PRHDT, CDR2 FYEKMQ (reference sequence). This CDR3 contains 15 residues. Between the trimmed V and J ends, which lost 4 bases and 2 bases, there was a span of 11 bases. DNA for the CDR3: TGTGCCAGCAGCTCCTCCGGGGCCAACACCGGGGAGCTGTTTTTT. This encodes CASSSSGANTGELFF.

This clonotype has a single count. The J gene is TRBJ2-3, the V gene TRBV6-4, with D possibly TRBD2 on 5 matching bases. Germline assignment: CDR1 MRHNA and CDR2 SNTAGT. This CDR3 is built from 16 residues. V lost 0 bases and J 0 bases, leaving 10 bases between the germline ends. The CDR3 sequence: CASSDSASPSTDTQYF. The CDR3 region has the DNA TGTGCCAGCAGTGACTCGGCTAGCCCCAGCACAGATACGCAGTATTTT.

The chain links TRBV6-2 or TRBV6-3 to TRBJ2-3; TRBD1 matches at 7 bases. Germline V gene lookup returns CDR1 MNHEY and CDR2 SVGEGT. V trimming: 6 bases; J trimming: 4 bases; junction bases outside the gene matches: 7. The CDR3 is 14 residues long. The CDR3 sequence is CASSFTGEADTQYF. As DNA, the CDR3 is TGTGCCAGCAGCTTTACAGGGGAAGCAGATACGCAGTATTTT.

The V and J genes are TRBV28 and TRBJ2-7, with TRBD2 matching over 16 bases. Germline V gives CDR1 MDHEN, CDR2 SYDVKM. The CDR3 extends over 18 amino acids. Trimming at V came to 5 bases and at J to 4 bases, leaving 11 bases not matched to a gene. In nucleotides, the CDR3 is TGTGCCAGCAGTCTCGGGACTAGCGGGAGGGCCTTGATATACGAGCAGTACTTC. Translating gives CASSLGTSGRALIYEQYF.

CDR3 DNA: TGTGCCAGCAGTTACACAGGGGATGAGCAGTTCTTC. Protein product: CASSYTGDEQFF. V is TRBV27 and J is TRBJ2-1; 7 bases agree with TRBD1. V lost 4 bases and J lost 8; bases outside the gene matches: 2. The CDR3 consists of 12 residues. The germline gives CDR1 MNHEY, CDR2 SMNVEV (reference sequence).

The V call is TRBV27, the J call TRBJ2-3; D not certain. V was clipped by 5 bases and J by 4 bases, with 10 bases between them. Germline V gene lookup returns CDR1 MNHEY and CDR2 SMNVEV (reference sequence). This CDR3 is built from 13 residues. The chain's CDR3 is CASSPWRPDTQYF. The CDR3 nucleotides are TGTGCCAGCAGTCCCTGGCGGCCAGATACGCAGTATTTT.

The DNA of the CDR3 is TGCAGTGCTAGAGTAGGGGCCCCCGGACGAGAGCAGTACTTC. Its protein product is CSARVGAPGREQYF. This chain uses TRBV20-1 with TRBJ2-7; maybe TRBD1 (5 bases). Germline CDR1 reads DFQATT; CDR2 reads SNEGSKA (reference sequence). The V end was cut by 1 base, the J end by 7 bases, with 17 bases between. This CDR3 spans 14 amino acids.

The gene calls are TRBV27 and TRBJ1-2; no clear D. The CDR3 runs to 12 residues. V gave up 5 bases and J gave up 8 bases, with 12 bases separating them. The germline CDR1 and CDR2 sequences are MNHEY and SMNVEV (reference sequence). CDR3 sequence: CASSTHESGYTF. The CDR3 nucleotides are TGTGCCAGCAGTACCCACGAGTCAGGCTACACCTTC.

V usage is TRBV4-1 and J usage is TRBJ2-1; D not resolved. Trimming took off 5 bases at V and 0 bases at J, with 20 bases between the two ends. CDR3 size: 18 residues. Germline CDR1 reads MGHRA; CDR2 reads YSYEKL. The CDR3 region is CASSGERPISSSYNEQFF. The CDR3 DNA sequence: TGCGCCAGCAGCGGGGAAAGGCCCATTTCGAGCTCCTACAATGAGCAGTTCTTC.

The gene calls are TRBV4-3 and TRBJ1-4; possible D gene TRBD1, 5 bases. V shed 0 bases and J shed 4 bases, with 15 bases lying between them. The CDR3 is 17 amino acids. Germline values: CDR1 LGHNA, CDR2 YSLEER. Here the CDR3 DNA reads TGCGCCAGCAGCCAAGACGGTCGGGGACTCCTTAATGAAAAACTGTTTTTT. This sequence encodes CASSQDGRGLLNEKLFF.

The chain carries TRBV30 and TRBJ1-5; TRBD1 agrees at 8 bases. V shed 0 bases, J shed 7 bases, and the junction held 8 bases outside the gene matches. This CDR3 has 15 amino acids. Per germline, CDR1 GTSNPN and CDR2 SVGIG (reference sequence). CDR3 coding DNA: TGTGCCTGGAGTGTACCGGACAGGGCAGGCCAGCCCCAGCATTTT. Translating it yields CAWSVPDRAGQPQHF.

The CDR3 DNA sequence: TGTGCCAGCAGCGGGACCGATGAAAAACTGTTTTTT. Protein product: CASSGTDEKLFF. The chain couples TRBV6-6 to TRBJ1-4; D may be TRBD1 (5 bases). This CDR3 contains 12 residues. The germline V gene has CDR1 MNHNY and CDR2 SVGAGI (reference sequence). V was trimmed by 6 bases and J by 6 bases, leaving 8 bases between them.

V gene TRBV27 combines with J gene TRBJ2-1; 7 bases map to TRBD1. The CDR3 has 18 amino acids. Per the germline V gene, CDR1 is MNHEY and CDR2 is SMNVEV (reference sequence). Trimming removed 7 bases from V and 0 bases from J; junction bases left unmatched: 15. CDR3 coding DNA: TGTGCCAGCACCTCAGTTGGGACAGCTTTGAGCTCCTACAATGAGCAGTTCTTC. The encoded protein is CASTSVGTALSSYNEQFF.